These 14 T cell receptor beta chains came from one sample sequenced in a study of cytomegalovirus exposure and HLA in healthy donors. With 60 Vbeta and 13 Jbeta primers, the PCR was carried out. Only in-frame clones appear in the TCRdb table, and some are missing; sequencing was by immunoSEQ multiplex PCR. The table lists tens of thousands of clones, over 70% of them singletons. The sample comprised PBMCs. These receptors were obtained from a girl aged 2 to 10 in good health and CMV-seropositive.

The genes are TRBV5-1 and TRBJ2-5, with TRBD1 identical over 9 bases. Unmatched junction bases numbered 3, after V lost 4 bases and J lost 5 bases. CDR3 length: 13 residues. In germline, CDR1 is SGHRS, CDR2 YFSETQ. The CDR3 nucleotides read TGCGCCAGCAGCCTTGACAGGGGGGAGACCCAGTACTTC. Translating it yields CASSLDRGETQYF.

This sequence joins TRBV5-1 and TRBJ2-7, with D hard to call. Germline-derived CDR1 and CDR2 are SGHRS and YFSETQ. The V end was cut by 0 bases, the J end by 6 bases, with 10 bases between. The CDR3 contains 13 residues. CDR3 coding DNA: TGCGCCAGCAGCTTGGCCGGTACCCTCGAGCAGTACTTC. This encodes CASSLAGTLEQYF.

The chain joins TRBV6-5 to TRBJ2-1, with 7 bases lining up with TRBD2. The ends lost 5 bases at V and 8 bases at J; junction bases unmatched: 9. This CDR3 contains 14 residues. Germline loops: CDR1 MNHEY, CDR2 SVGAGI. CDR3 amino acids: CASSLAGTTHEQFF. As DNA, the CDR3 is TGTGCCAGCAGTCTAGCCGGGACTACCCATGAGCAGTTCTTC.

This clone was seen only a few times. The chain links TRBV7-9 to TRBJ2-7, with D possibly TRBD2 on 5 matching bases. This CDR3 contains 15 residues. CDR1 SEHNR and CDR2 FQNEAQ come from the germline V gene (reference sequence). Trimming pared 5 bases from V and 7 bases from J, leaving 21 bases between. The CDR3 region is CASSPAGIRFSEQYF. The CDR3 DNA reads TGTGCCAGCAGCCCGGCCGGGATCCGGTTTTCTGAGCAGTACTTC.

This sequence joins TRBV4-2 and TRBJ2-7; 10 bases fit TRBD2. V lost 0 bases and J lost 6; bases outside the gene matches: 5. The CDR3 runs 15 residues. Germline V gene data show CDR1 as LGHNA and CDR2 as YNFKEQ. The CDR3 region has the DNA TGTGCCAGCAGCCAAGAACCTAGCGGGAGTGGCGAGCAGTACTTC. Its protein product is CASSQEPSGSGEQYF.

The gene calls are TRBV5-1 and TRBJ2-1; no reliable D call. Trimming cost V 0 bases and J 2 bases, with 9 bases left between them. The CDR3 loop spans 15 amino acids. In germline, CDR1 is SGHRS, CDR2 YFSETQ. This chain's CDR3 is CASSLDGTAYNEQFF. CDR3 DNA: TGCGCCAGCAGCTTGGACGGAACAGCCTACAATGAGCAGTTCTTC.

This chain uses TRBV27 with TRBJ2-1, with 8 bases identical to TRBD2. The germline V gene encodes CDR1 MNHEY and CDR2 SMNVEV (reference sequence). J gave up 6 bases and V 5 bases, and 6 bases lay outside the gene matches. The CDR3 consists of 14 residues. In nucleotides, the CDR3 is TGTGCCAGCAGTCCCGGGACTAGAGTCAATGAGCAGTTCTTC. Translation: CASSPGTRVNEQFF.

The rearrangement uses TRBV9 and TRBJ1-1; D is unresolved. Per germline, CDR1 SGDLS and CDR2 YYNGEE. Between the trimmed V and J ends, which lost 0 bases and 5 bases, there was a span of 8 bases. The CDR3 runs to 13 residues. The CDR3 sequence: CASSVGGATEAFF. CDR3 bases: TGTGCCAGCAGCGTAGGTGGAGCGACTGAAGCTTTCTTT.

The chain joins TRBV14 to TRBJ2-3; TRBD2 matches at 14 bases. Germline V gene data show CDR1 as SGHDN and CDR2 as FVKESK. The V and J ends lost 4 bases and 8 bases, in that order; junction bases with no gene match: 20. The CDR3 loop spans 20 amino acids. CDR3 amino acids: CASSLQWTSGRSLPRRTQYF. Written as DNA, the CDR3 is TGTGCCAGCAGCCTCCAATGGACTAGCGGGAGGTCTCTCCCACGTCGTACGCAGTATTTT.

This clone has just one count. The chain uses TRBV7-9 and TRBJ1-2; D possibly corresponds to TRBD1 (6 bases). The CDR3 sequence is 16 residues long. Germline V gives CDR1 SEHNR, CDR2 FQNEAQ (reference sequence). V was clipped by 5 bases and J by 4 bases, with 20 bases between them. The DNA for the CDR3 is TGTGCCAGCAGCCTTTCACAGGGAGCTGGAATCTATGGCTACACCTTC. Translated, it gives CASSLSQGAGIYGYTF.

As DNA, the CDR3 is TGTGCCAGTAGTAAGATGAGCTCTGGAAACACCATATATTTT. It specifies CASSKMSSGNTIYF. J is TRBJ1-3 and V is TRBV19, with unresolved D. The CDR3 is 14 residues long. The ends were cut back, 4 bases at V and 0 bases at J, with 7 bases in the middle. Germline CDR1 and CDR2: LNHDA and SQIVND (reference sequence).

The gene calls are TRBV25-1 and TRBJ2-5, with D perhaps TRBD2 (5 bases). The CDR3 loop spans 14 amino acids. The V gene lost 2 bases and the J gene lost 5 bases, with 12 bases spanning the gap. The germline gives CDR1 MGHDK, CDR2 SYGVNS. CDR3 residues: CASSEGGGGETQYF. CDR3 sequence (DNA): TGTGCCAGCAGTGAAGGCGGTGGCGGGGAGACCCAGTACTTC. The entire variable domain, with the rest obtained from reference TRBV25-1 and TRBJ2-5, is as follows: EADIYQTPRYLVIGTGKKITLECSQTMGHDKMYWYQQDPGMELHLIHYSYGVNSTEKGDLSSESTVSRIRTEHFPLTLESARPSHTSQYLCASSEGGGGETQYFGPGTRLLVL.

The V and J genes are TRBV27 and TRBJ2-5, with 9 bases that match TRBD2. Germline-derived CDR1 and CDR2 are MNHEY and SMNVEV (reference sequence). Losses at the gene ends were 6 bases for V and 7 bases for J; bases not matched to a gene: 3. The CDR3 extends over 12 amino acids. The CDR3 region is CASRTSGGTQYF. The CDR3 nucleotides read TGTGCCAGCAGGACTAGCGGCGGGACCCAGTACTTC.

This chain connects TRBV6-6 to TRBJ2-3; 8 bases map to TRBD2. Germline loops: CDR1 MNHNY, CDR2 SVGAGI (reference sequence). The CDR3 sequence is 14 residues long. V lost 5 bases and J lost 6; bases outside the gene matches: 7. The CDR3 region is CASSLRTSSDTQYF. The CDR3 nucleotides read TGTGCCAGCAGTCTCCGGACTAGCAGCGATACGCAGTATTTT.